These T cell receptor beta chains were read from a single sample in a study of regulatory T cells in long-lasting Graves disease. Each CDR3 protein is one row after TCRdb ran MiXCR on the multiplex PCR reads. The sample lists roughly 420,000 distinct CDR3 sequences, around 15% occurring once. The same sample was also used in a study of T cells in Graves' hyperthyroidism and ophthalmopathy.

Material: peripheral blood mononuclear cells (PBMCs), obtained at new diagnosis, from a patient treated with antithyroid drugs. These receptors came from a woman aged 45-59 years with Graves disease. The CDR3 runs from the conserved cysteine through the conserved F or W. D genes are given only for firm matches. Clone size is stated in some rows and not others, as once, few, many or a class when expanded.

J gene: TRBJ1-1
V gene: TRBV6-9
CDR3 length: 14
D gene: .
clone size: .
CDR3 DNA: TGTGCCAGCAGTTTAAAGGGGCCTAACACTGAAGCTTTCTTT
CDR3 protein: CASSLKGPNTEAFF

J gene: TRBJ2-7
V gene: TRBV28
CDR3 length: 17
D gene: TRBD1
clone size: .
CDR3 DNA: TGTGCCAGCAGCAATTATCCTCGGACAGGGGGAACCTACGAGCAGTACTTC
CDR3 protein: CASSNYPRTGGTYEQYF

J gene: TRBJ1-3
V gene: TRBV3-1
CDR3 length: 14
D gene: .
clone size: many
CDR3 DNA: TGTGCCAGCAGCCAAGCCCGGACCGTAAACACCATATATTTT
CDR3 protein: CASSQARTVNTIYF

J gene: TRBJ1-3
V gene: TRBV7-9
CDR3 length: 15
D gene: .
clone size: .
CDR3 DNA: TGTGCCAGCAGCTCTCGGGGCAGCTCTGGAAACACCATATATTTT
CDR3 protein: CASSSRGSSGNTIYF

J gene: TRBJ1-6
V gene: TRBV7-8
CDR3 length: 15
D gene: .
clone size: few
CDR3 DNA: TGTGCCAGCAGCTCCCCCCGGCAGGGGACCTCACCCCTCCACTTT
CDR3 protein: CASSSPRQGTSPLHF

J gene: TRBJ1-2
V gene: TRBV10-3
CDR3 length: 14
D gene: .
clone size: .
CDR3 DNA: TGTGCCACCAGTGAGCAGGTTGATAACTATGGCTACACCTTC
CDR3 protein: CATSEQVDNYGYTF

J gene: TRBJ1-1
V gene: TRBV29-1
CDR3 length: 12
D gene: .
clone size: many
CDR3 DNA: TGCAGCGTTGAAGTAGGGGGGACTGAAGCTTTCTTT
CDR3 protein: CSVEVGGTEAFF

J gene: TRBJ1-1
V gene: TRBV28
CDR3 length: 14
D gene: .
clone size: many
CDR3 DNA: TGTGCCAGCAGTTTTGGGTGGGGGAACACTGAAGCTTTCTTT
CDR3 protein: CASSFGWGNTEAFF

J gene: TRBJ1-3
V gene: TRBV7-9
CDR3 length: 15
D gene: .
clone size: .
CDR3 DNA: TGTGCCAGCAGCCAAGAATTGAACTCTGGAAACACCATATATTTT
CDR3 protein: CASSQELNSGNTIYF

J gene: TRBJ1-6
V gene: TRBV28
CDR3 length: 15
D gene: TRBD1
clone size: .
CDR3 DNA: TGTGCCTCTGAGGTGGAGGGGGCTCTAGGATCACCCCTCCACTTT
CDR3 protein: CASEVEGALGSPLHF

J gene: TRBJ2-1
V gene: TRBV12-3/TRBV12-4
CDR3 length: 13
D gene: .
clone size: many
CDR3 DNA: TGTGCCAGCAGTTTTAGGGATTACAATGAGCAGTTCTTC
CDR3 protein: CASSFRDYNEQFF

J gene: TRBJ1-1
V gene: TRBV28
CDR3 length: 12
D gene: TRBD1
clone size: many
CDR3 DNA: TGTGCCAGCAGTTCACAGGGGGCTGAAGCTTTCTTT
CDR3 protein: CASSSQGAEAFF

J gene: TRBJ2-7
V gene: TRBV12-3/TRBV12-4
CDR3 length: 16
D gene: TRBD2
clone size: many
CDR3 DNA: TGTGCCAGCAGTTTAGGGACTAGCGCCGATCCCTACGAGCAGTACTTC
CDR3 protein: CASSLGTSADPYEQYF

J gene: TRBJ2-1
V gene: TRBV29-1
CDR3 length: 14
D gene: .
clone size: many
CDR3 DNA: TGCAGCGTTGAACTAGCGAAGACCTACAATGAGCAGTTCTTC
CDR3 protein: CSVELAKTYNEQFF

J gene: TRBJ1-2
V gene: TRBV5-6
CDR3 length: 15
D gene: TRBD1
clone size: few
CDR3 DNA: TGTGCCAGCAGCTTGGCCGGGACAGGCCCCTATGGCTACACCTTC
CDR3 protein: CASSLAGTGPYGYTF

J gene: TRBJ2-7
V gene: TRBV28
CDR3 length: 15
D gene: .
clone size: many
CDR3 DNA: TGTGCCAGCAGTTTGGGACCGCCGCGGGTCTACGAGCAGTACTTC
CDR3 protein: CASSLGPPRVYEQYF

J gene: TRBJ2-1
V gene: TRBV18
CDR3 length: 14
D gene: .
clone size: few
CDR3 DNA: TGTGCCAGCTCCCCGCTCAGGTCTATTAATGAGCAGTTCTTC
CDR3 protein: CASSPLRSINEQFF

J gene: TRBJ2-7
V gene: TRBV6-5
CDR3 length: 14
D gene: TRBD1
clone size: many
CDR3 DNA: TGTGCCAGCAGTTACTCGGGACAGTACTACGAGCAGTACTTC
CDR3 protein: CASSYSGQYYEQYF

J gene: TRBJ2-5
V gene: TRBV7-6
CDR3 length: 13
D gene: .
clone size: many
CDR3 DNA: TGTGCCAGCAGCTTAGTGGGTCAAGAGACCCAGTACTTC
CDR3 protein: CASSLVGQETQYF

J gene: TRBJ2-7
V gene: TRBV7-9
CDR3 length: 15
D gene: .
clone size: many
CDR3 DNA: TGTGCCAGCAGCTCCCAGGGATCCCCCCGGGGGGAGCAGTACTTC
CDR3 protein: CASSSQGSPRGEQYF

J gene: TRBJ1-5
V gene: TRBV11-1
CDR3 length: 15
D gene: .
clone size: many
CDR3 DNA: TGTGCCAGCAGCTTCCGACACCTTAGCAATCAGCCCCAGCATTTT
CDR3 protein: CASSFRHLSNQPQHF

J gene: TRBJ2-3
V gene: TRBV12-3/TRBV12-4
CDR3 length: 16
D gene: .
clone size: .
CDR3 DNA: TGTGCCAGCAGTTTAGGTCCACTGACTAGCACAGATACGCAGTATTTT
CDR3 protein: CASSLGPLTSTDTQYF

J gene: TRBJ2-7
V gene: TRBV5-1
CDR3 length: 15
D gene: TRBD2
clone size: .
CDR3 DNA: TGCGCCAGCAGCCCCCGGGCTAGCGGATCCTACGAGCAGTACTTC
CDR3 protein: CASSPRASGSYEQYF

J gene: TRBJ2-3
V gene: TRBV10-3
CDR3 length: 17
D gene: .
clone size: many
CDR3 DNA: TGTGCCATCAGAGCCTCGTCCCGGAGAGATAGCACAGATACGCAGTATTTT
CDR3 protein: CAIRASSRRDSTDTQYF

J gene: TRBJ1-5
V gene: TRBV2
CDR3 length: 14
D gene: TRBD1
clone size: many
CDR3 DNA: TGTGCCAGCAGTGAATCAGGGGGCTATCAGCCCCAGCATTTT
CDR3 protein: CASSESGGYQPQHF

J gene: TRBJ2-5
V gene: TRBV18
CDR3 length: 14
D gene: TRBD1
clone size: many
CDR3 DNA: TGTGCCAGCTCACAGACAGGGGACCAAGAGACCCAGTACTTC
CDR3 protein: CASSQTGDQETQYF

J gene: TRBJ2-5
V gene: TRBV18
CDR3 length: 19
D gene: TRBD2
clone size: few
CDR3 DNA: TGTGCCAGCTCACGATTTGGACTAGCGGGAGGTTCGATTCAAGAGACCCAGTACTTC
CDR3 protein: CASSRFGLAGGSIQETQYF

J gene: TRBJ2-5
V gene: TRBV6-1
CDR3 length: 14
D gene: TRBD2
clone size: many
CDR3 DNA: TGTGCCAGCAGACCGGGACTAGCGCCGGAGACCCAGTACTTC
CDR3 protein: CASRPGLAPETQYF